This T cell receptor (beta chain) was sequenced in a study of cytomegalovirus exposure and HLA in healthy donors. PCR employed 60 Vbeta and 13 Jbeta primers. The repertoire was sequenced with immunoSEQ multiplex PCR; TCRdb's copy has only in-frame clones and lacks some. The sample has some 130,000 clones; 75% to 80% are singletons. The CDR3 totals 15 residues. Germline CDR1 is SGHAT and CDR2 is FQNNGV. Concerning this clone itself: One junction end does not reproduce the germline sequence, and a read error may be involved.

This receptor was obtained from a male donor in good health and CMV-seronegative. Sequencing was done on a sample of PBMCs. This chain links TRBV11-2 with TRBJ2-2; tentative D call: TRBD2 (5 bases). This CDR3 is CASSLVSGNTGELFF. The CDR3 nucleotides are TGTGCCAGCAGCTTAGTGTCCGGGAACACCGGGGAACTGTTTTTT. Looking up the rest from reference TRBV11-2 and TRBJ2-2 gives the full variable domain: EAGVAQSPRYKIIEKRQSVAFWCNPISGHATLYWYQQILGQGPKLLIQFQNNGVVDDSQLPKDRFSAERLKGVDSTLKIQPAKLEDSAVYLCASSLVSGNTGELFFGEGSRLTVL.